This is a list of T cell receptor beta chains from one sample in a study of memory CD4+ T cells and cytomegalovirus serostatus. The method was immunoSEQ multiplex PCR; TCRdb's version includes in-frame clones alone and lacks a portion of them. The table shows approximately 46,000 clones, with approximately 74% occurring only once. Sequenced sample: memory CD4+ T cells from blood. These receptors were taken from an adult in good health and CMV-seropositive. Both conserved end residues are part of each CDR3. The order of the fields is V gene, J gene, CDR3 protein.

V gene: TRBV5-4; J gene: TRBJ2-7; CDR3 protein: CASSLDRGNSYEQYF
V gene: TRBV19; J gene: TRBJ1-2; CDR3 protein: CASSKTGWGYTF
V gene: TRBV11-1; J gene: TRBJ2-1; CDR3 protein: CASSRNGQGAYNEQFF
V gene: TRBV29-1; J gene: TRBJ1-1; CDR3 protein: CSVEPTKGAEAFF
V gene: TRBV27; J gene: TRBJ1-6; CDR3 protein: CASRRDRTSSYNSPLHF
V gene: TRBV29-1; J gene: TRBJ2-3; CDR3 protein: CSVTGNTDTQYF
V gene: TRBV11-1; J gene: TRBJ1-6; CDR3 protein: CASSLSGGIYSPLHF
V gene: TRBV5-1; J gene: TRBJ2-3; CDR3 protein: CASSWDSTSTDTQYF
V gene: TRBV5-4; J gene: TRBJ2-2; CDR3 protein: CASSLAGLGLTGELFF
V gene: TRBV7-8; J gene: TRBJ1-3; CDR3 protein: CASSSPMRSGNTIYF
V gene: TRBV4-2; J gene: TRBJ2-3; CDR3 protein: CASSQDISGSTDTQYF
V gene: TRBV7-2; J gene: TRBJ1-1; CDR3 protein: CASSLEPGGNTEAFF
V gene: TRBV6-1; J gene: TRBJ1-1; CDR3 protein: CASSGTVNTEAFF
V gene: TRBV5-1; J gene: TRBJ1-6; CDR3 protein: CASTDRGIGNSPLHF
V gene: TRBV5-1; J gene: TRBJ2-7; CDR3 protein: CASSSSPTGEGYEQYF
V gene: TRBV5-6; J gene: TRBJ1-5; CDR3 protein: CASSLREGQGRRQPQHF
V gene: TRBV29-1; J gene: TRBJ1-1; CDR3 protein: CSVETTSIGTVTEAFF
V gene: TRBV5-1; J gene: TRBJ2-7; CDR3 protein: CASSDPNTYEQYF
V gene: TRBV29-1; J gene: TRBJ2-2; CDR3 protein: CSAVTRVNTGELFF
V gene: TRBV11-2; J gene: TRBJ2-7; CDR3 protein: CASSLDSRAEQYF
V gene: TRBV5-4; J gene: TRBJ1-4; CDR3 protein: CASSARIRDEKLFF
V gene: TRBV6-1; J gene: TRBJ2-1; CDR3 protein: CASSVGGGILNEQFF
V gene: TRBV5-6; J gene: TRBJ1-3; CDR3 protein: CASSLGANSGNTIYF
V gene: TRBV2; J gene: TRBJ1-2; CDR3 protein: CASRQVANYGYTF
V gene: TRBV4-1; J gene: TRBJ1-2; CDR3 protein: CASSIGGLDHYGYTF
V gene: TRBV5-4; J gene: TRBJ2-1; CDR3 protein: CASSPRRAYNEQFF
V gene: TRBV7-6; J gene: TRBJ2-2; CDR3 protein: CASSLLVTGELFF
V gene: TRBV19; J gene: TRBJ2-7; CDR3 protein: CASTRELGGYYEQYF
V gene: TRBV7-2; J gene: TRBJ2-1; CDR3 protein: CASSRTEDYNEQFF
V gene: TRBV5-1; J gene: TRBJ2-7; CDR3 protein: CASSLEPGSKYEQYF
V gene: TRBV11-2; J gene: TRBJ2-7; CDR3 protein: CASSLEVNEYEQYF
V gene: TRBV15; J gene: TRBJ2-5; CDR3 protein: CATSRDFRETQYF
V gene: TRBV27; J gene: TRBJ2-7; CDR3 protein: CASGFHEQYF